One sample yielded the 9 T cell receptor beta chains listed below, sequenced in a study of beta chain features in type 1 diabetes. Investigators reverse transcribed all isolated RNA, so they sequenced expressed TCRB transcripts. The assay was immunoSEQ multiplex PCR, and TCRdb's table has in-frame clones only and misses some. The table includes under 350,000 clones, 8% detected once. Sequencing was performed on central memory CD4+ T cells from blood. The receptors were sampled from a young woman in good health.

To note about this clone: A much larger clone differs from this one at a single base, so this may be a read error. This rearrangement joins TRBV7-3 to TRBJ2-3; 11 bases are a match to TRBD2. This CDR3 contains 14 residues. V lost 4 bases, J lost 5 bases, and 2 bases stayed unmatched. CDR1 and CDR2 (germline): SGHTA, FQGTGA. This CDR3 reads CASSSGLAGDTQYF. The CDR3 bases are TGTGCCAGCAGCTCTGGACTAGCGGGAGATACGCAGTATTTT.

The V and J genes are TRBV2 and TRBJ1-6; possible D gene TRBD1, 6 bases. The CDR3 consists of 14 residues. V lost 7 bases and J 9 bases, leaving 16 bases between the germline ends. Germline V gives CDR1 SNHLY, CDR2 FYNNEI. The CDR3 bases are TGTGCCAGCATTAGGGACATCGCCATTTCACCCCTCCACTTT. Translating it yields CASIRDIAISPLHF.

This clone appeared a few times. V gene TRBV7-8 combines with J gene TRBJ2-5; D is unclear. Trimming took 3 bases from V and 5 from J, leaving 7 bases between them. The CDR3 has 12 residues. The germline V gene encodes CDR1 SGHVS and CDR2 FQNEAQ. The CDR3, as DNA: TGTGCCAGCAGCTTCCGACGGGAGACCCAGTACTTC. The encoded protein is CASSFRRETQYF.

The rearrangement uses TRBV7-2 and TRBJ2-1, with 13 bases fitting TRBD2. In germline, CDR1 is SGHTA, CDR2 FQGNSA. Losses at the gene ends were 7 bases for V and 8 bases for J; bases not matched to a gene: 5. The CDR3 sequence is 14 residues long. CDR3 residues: CASTRTSGSYEQFF. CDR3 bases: TGTGCCAGCACCCGGACTAGCGGGAGCTATGAGCAGTTCTTC.

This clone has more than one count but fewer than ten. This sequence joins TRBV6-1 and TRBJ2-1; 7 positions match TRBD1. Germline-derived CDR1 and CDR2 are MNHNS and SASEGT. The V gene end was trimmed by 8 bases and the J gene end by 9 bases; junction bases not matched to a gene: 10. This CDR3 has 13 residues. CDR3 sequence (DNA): TGTGCCAGCGCCGGACAGGTCAAGGGTGAGCAGTTCTTC. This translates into CASAGQVKGEQFF.

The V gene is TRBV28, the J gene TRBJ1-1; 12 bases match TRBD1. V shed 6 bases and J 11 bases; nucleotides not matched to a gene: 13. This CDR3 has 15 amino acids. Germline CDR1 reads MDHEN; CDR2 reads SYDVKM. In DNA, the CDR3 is TGTGCCAGCAGCAGAACCGGGACAGGGGGCCTGGCGGCTTTCTTT. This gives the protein CASSRTGTGGLAAFF.

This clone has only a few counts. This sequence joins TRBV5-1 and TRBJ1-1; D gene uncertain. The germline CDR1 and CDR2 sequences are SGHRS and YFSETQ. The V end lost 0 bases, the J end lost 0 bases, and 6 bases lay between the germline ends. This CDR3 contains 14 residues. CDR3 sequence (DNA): TGCGCCAGCAGCTTGGTTGAGGTGAACACTGAAGCTTTCTTT. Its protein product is CASSLVEVNTEAFF.

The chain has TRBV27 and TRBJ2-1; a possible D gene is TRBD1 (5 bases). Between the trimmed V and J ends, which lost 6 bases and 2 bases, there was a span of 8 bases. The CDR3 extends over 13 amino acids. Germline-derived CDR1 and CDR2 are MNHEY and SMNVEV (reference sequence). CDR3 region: CASRPTAYNEQFF. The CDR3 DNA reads TGTGCCAGCAGGCCGACAGCCTACAATGAGCAGTTCTTC.

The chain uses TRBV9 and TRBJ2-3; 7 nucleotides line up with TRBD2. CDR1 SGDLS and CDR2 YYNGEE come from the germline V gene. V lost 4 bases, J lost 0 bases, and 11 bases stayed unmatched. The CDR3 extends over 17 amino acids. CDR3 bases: TGTGCCAGCAGCATGACGCCGGGACTAACTAGCACAGATACGCAGTATTTT. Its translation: CASSMTPGLTSTDTQYF.